This T cell receptor beta chain originates from a study of cytomegalovirus exposure and HLA in healthy donors. This clone was counted a few times. Its antigen is unidentified. The same CDR3 arises from other DNA sequences in this sample as well. Study observations and caveats: Certain indistinguishable V segments, among them TRBV6-2 and TRBV6-3, were excluded. When a later analysis compared HLA-associated TCR beta chains with equally common others, the HLA-associated chains turned out to be more clonally expanded and to have lower generation probabilities. Sequencing depth across donors, presence/absence analyses assumed, was roughly uniform. Most TCRs appeared rarely, but some public TCRs recurred in many donors.

13 Jbeta primers and 60 Vbeta primers were used for the PCR. TCRdb's table, derived via immunoSEQ multiplex PCR, lists solely in-frame clones and lacks some. The sample lists 55,000 or so clones, about 80% occurring once. V shed 4 bases and J 10 bases; nucleotides not matched to a gene: 7. Per the germline V gene, CDR1 is SGHVS and CDR2 is FQNEAQ. The CDR3 is 16 residues long. Input material: PBMCs. The chain uses TRBV7-8 and TRBJ2-1, with 16 bases identical to TRBD2. This receptor was taken from a female donor in good health and CMV-seronegative. CDR3 loop: CASSSEPGLAGGEQFF. The CDR3 bases are TGTGCCAGCAGCTCGGAACCGGGACTAGCGGGGGGGGAGCAGTTCTTC.